These T cell receptor beta chains were read from a single sample in a study of cytomegalovirus exposure and HLA in healthy donors. The protocol was immunoSEQ multiplex PCR, while the TCRdb copy is restricted to in-frame clones and leaves out a portion. This sample yields roughly 120,000 clones, of which around 88% are seen a single time; 4.9% belongs to the top ten. Sequenced input: PBMCs. These receptors originate from a man younger than 35 in good health and CMV-seronegative. The CDR3 runs from the conserved cysteine through the conserved F or W. Fields, in order: CDR3 protein, V gene, J gene.

CASSISSGWDGYTF,TRBV19,TRBJ1-2
CASSYGWTGSNTEAFF,TRBV6-5,TRBJ1-1
CASSVTGGTEAFF,TRBV9,TRBJ1-1
CASSVMNGGAGDTQYF,TRBV9,TRBJ2-3
CASSSRGETQYF,TRBV19,TRBJ2-5
CASGETTGVNTEAFF,TRBV25-1,TRBJ1-1
CASGLVNRGQDTQYF,TRBV12-5,TRBJ2-3
CASSTRQTASGYTF,TRBV19,TRBJ1-2
CASSEMASGGDTQYF,TRBV6-1,TRBJ2-3
CASSDPPGVTEAFF,TRBV6-4,TRBJ1-1
CAWNNRADSPLHF,TRBV30,TRBJ1-6
CASSRDRADTQYF,TRBV5-4,TRBJ2-3
CASSLVGWGARPEGASYEQYF,TRBV5-1,TRBJ2-7
CASSDPAEVQETQYF,TRBV25-1,TRBJ2-5
CASRGLARETQYF,TRBV11-2,TRBJ2-5
CATSGKEAAINTGELFF,TRBV15,TRBJ2-2
CASSGRVAGVYEQFF,TRBV7-8,TRBJ2-1
CASSQGTGPGEQFF,TRBV27,TRBJ2-1
CATRQGANTGELFF,TRBV15,TRBJ2-2
CASSYGTGRQFF,TRBV6-5,TRBJ2-1
CASSLGVATGGHSPLHF,TRBV5-1,TRBJ1-6
CASSPREGLSYNEQFF,TRBV5-1,TRBJ2-1
CASSPDRGPQVDGYTF,TRBV18,TRBJ1-2
CASSLAQVAGRRETQYF,TRBV5-4,TRBJ2-5
CASTDLGDSTDTQYF,TRBV7-8,TRBJ2-3
CASSLVQGETQYF,TRBV5-1,TRBJ2-5
CSVERGSGNTIYF,TRBV29-1,TRBJ1-3
CATSRDWGGAGGYTF,TRBV15,TRBJ1-2
CASSFLAGDPTGELFF,TRBV5-1,TRBJ2-2
CASSIGLAGGADTGELFF,TRBV19,TRBJ2-2
CASSSRQELEFF,TRBV27,TRBJ2-1
CASSLDSKQYF,TRBV5-1,TRBJ2-3
CASSLQGAPAAGAFF,TRBV5-6,TRBJ1-1
CASSSTTGANVLTF,TRBV5-1,TRBJ2-6
CAWSARYGGANTEAFF,TRBV30,TRBJ1-1